This T cell receptor (beta chain) derives from a study of persistence of HIV-infected CD4 T cells. Study-wide background: Median time on suppressive ART was seven to nine years. Anti-CD3/anti-CD28 stimulation activated a higher proportion of cells than antigen stimulation, with lower memory fraction.

Overall study results and limits: CMV- and Gag-responding cells had lower TCRbeta richness than CD3/CD28-responding cells.

Notes on this clone: Its antigen remains unknown.

Cells were stimulated nonspecifically with anti-CD3/anti-CD28 magnetic beads. Sorting selected CD4+ T cells upregulating both CD40 ligand and CD69. The immunoSEQ assay was version 4, run in survey mode. Clones were read by immunoSEQ multiplex PCR, and TCRdb kept only the in-frame ones, dropping some. The repertoire holds fewer than 45,000 clones, around 89% seen once, with around 0.47% in the top ten. The source of this sequence is an adult woman with HIV who was CMV-seropositive. The sequenced sample was CD4+ T cells sorted from PBMCs after roughly 17-hour stimulation, obtained from a patient who received antiretroviral therapy.

The CDR3 DNA is TGTGCCAGTGGGACAGCCTTTAATTCACCCCTCCACTTT. It codes for CASGTAFNSPLHF. The chain has TRBV19 and TRBJ1-6; 7 positions match TRBD1. The CDR3 consists of 13 residues. Trimming at V came to 8 bases and at J to 6 bases, leaving 4 bases not matched to a gene. Germline-derived CDR1 and CDR2 are LNHDA and SQIVND (reference sequence).